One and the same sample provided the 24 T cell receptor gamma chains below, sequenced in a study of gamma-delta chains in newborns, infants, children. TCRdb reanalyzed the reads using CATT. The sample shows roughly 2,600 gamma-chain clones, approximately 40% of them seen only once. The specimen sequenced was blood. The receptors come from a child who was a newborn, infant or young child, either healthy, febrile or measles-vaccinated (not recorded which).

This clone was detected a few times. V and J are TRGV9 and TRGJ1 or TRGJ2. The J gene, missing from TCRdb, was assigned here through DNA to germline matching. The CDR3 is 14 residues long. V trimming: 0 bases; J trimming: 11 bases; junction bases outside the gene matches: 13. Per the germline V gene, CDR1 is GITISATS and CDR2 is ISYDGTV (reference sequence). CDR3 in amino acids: CALWEVHGAIQKLF. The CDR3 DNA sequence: TGTGCCTTGTGGGAGGTGCATGGGGCCATACAGAAACTCTTT.

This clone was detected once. The CDR3 coding sequence is TGTGCCACCTGGGACAACCGTTCTTCCATTTATTATAAGAAACTCTTT. Translating gives CATWDNRSSIYYKKLF. J is TRGJ1 or TRGJ2 and V is TRGV5. TCRdb offers no J gene call, so here the DNA was matched to germline to obtain one. Germline CDR1 reads VINAFY; CDR2 reads YDVSNSKD. The CDR3 contains 16 residues. V dropped 2 bases and J dropped 3; count of bases not matched to a gene: 13.

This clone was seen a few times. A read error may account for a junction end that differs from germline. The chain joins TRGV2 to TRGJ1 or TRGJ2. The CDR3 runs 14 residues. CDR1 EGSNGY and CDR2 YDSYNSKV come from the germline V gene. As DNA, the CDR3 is TGTGCCACTTGGGACGGTCGGAATTATTATAAGAAACTCTTT. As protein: CATWDGRNYYKKLF.

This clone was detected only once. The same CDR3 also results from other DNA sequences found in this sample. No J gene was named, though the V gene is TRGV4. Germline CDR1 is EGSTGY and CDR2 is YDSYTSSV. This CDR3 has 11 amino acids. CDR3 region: CATWDVYKKLF. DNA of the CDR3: TGTGCCACCTGGGATGTGTATAAGAAGCTCTTT.

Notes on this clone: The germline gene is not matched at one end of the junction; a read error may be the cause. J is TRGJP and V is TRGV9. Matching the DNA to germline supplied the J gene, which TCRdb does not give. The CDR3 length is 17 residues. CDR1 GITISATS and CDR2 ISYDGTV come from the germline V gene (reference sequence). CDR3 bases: TGTGCCTCGTGGGAGGTCCAGCAAGAGTTGGGCAAAAAAATCAAGGTATTT. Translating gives CASWEVQQELGKKIKVF.

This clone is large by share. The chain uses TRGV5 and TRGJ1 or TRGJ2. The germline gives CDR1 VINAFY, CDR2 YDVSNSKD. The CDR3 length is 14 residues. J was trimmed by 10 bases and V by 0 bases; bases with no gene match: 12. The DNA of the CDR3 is TGTGCCACCTGGGACAGGCCCCCCCTTGGGAAGAAACTCTTT. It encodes CATWDRPPLGKKLF.

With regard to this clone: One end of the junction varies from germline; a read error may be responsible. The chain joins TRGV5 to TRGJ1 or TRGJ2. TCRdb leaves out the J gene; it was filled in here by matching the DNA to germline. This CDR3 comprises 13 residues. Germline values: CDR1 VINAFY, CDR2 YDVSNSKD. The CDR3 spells CATWYRLYYKKLF. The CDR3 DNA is TGTGCCACCTGGTACAGGCTATATTATAAGAAACTCTTT.

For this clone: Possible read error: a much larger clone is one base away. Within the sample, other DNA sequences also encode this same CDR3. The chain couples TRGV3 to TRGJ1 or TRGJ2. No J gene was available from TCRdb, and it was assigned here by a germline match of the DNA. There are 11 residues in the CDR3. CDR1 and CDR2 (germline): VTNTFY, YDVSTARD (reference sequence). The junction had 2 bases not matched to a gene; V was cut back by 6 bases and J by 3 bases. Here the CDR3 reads CATWSYYKKLF. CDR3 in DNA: TGTGCCACCTGGAGTTATTATAAGAAACTCTTT.

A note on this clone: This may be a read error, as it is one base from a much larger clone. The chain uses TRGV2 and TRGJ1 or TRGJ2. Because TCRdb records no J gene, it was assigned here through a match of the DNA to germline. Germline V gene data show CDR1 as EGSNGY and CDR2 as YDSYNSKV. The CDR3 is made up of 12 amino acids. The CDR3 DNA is TGTGCCGCCTGGGACGGGCTTAATAAGAAACTCTTT. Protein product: CAAWDGLNKKLF.

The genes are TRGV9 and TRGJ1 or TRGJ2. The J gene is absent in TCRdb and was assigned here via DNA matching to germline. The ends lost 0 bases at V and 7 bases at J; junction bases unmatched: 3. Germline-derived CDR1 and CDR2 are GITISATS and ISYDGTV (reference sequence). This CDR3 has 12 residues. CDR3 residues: CALWEVLYKKLF. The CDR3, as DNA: TGTGCCTTGTGGGAGGTGCTATATAAGAAACTCTTT.

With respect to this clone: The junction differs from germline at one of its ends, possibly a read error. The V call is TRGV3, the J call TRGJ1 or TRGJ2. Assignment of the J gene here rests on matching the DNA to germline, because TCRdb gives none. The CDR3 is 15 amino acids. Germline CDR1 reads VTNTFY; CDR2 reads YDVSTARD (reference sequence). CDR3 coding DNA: TGTGCCACCTGGGGCAGGCCGAAGGGATATTATAAGAAACTCTTT. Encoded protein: CATWGRPKGYYKKLF.

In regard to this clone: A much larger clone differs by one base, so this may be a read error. The DNA for the CDR3 is TGTGCAACCTGGGACGGACGTAGTGATTGGATCAAGACGTTT. It translates to CATWDGRSDWIKTF. The V and J genes are TRGV3 and TRGJP2. The J gene is not listed in TCRdb, so it was assigned here from a DNA match to germline. The CDR3 length is 14 residues. Germline V gene data show CDR1 as VTNTFY and CDR2 as YDVSTARD (reference sequence).

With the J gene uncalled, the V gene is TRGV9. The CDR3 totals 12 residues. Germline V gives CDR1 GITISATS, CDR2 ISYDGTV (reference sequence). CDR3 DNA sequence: TGTGCCTTGTGGGAGGTGCTATATAAGAGACTCTTT. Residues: CALWEVLYKRLF.

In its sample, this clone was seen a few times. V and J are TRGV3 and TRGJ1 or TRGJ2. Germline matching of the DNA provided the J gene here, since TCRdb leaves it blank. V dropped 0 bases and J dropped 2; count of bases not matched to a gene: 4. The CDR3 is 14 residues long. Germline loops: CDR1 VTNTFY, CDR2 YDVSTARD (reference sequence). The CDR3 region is CATWDRLHYYKKLF. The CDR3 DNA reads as TGTGCCACCTGGGACAGGCTGCATTATTATAAGAAACTCTTT.

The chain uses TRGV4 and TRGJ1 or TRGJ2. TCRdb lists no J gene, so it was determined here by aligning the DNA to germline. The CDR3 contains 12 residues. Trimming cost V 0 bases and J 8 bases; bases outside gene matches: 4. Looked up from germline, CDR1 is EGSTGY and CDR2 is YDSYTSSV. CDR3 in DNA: TGTGCCACCTGGGATGGGCTCGATAAGAAACTCTTT. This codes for CATWDGLDKKLF.

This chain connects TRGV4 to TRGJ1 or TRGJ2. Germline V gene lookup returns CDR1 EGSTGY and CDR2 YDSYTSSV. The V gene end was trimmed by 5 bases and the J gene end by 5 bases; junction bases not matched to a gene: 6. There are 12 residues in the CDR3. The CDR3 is CATWGCNYKKLF. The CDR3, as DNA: TGTGCCACCTGGGGATGTAATTATAAGAAACTCTTT.

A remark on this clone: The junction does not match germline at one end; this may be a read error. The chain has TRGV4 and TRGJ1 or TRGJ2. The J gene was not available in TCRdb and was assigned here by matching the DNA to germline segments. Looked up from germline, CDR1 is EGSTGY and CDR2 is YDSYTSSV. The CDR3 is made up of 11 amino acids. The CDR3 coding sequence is TGTGCCACCGGGGACAGTTATAAGAAACTCTTT. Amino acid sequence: CATGDSYKKLF.

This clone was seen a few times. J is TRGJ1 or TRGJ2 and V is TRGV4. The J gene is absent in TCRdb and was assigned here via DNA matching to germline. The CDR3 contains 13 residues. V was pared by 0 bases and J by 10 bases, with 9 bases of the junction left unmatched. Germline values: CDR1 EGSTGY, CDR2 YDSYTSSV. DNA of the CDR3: TGTGCCACCTGGGATGGGGGGTGTATGAAGAAACTCTTT. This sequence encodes CATWDGGCMKKLF.

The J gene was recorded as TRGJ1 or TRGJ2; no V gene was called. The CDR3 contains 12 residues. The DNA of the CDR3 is TGCGCCACCTGGCTGTTAGATTATAAGAAACTCTTT. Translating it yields CATWLLDYKKLF.

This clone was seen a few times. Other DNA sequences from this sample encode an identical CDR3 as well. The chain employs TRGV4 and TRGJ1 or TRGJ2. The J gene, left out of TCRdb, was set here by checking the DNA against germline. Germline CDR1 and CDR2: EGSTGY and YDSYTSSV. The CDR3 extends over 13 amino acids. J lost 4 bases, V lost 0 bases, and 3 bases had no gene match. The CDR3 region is CATWDGRYYKKLF. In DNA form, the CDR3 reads TGTGCCACCTGGGATGGGCGCTATTATAAGAAACTCTTT.

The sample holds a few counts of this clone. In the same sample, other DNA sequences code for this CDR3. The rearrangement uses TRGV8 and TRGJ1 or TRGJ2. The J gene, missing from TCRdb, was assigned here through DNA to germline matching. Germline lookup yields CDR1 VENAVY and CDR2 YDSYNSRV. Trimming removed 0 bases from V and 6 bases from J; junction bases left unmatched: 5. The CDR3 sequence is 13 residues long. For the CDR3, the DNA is TGTGCCACCTGGGATAGGCGCCGTTATAAGAAACTCTTT. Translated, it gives CATWDRRRYKKLF.

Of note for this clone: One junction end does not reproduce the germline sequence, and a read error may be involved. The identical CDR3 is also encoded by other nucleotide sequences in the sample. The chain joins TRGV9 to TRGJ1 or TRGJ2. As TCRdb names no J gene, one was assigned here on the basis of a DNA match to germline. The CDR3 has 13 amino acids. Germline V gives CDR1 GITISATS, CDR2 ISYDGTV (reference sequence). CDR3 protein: CALWEVRGMGKLF. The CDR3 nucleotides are TGTGCCCTGTGGGAGGTGCGGGGTATGGGGAAACTCTTT.

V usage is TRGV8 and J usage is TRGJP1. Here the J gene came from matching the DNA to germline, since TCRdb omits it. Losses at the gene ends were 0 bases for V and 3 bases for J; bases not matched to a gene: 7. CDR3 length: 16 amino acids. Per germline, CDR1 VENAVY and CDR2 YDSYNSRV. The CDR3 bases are TGTGCCACCTGGGATAGGCAAAAGGCCACTGGTTGGTTCAAGATATTT. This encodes CATWDRQKATGWFKIF.

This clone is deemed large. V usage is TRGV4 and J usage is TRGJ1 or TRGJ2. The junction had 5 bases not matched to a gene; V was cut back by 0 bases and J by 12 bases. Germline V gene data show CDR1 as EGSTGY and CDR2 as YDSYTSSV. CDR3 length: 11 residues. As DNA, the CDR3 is TGTGCCACCTGGGATGGGCCGTGGAAACTCTTT. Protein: CATWDGPWKLF.